A single sample gave rise to the 21 T cell receptor beta chains below, sequenced in a study of CD8+ T cells in alopecia areata. Following RNA extraction, reverse transcription yielded cDNA that acted as the sequencing template. TCRdb keeps only in-frame clones here, not all; method: immunoSEQ multiplex PCR. This sample has some 100,000 clones, with more than 30% found just once. The sequenced sample consisted of CD4+ T cells sorted from blood. These receptors were collected from a human donor with alopecia areata.

This sequence joins TRBV28 and TRBJ2-7; D may correspond to TRBD1 or TRBD2 (5 bases each). Germline V CDR1 and CDR2: MDHEN, SYDVKM. The V end lost 6 bases, the J end lost 2 bases, and 11 bases lay between the germline ends. This CDR3 is built from 13 residues. The CDR3 DNA is TGTGCCAGCAGGGGACCCACCGCCTACGAGCAGTACTTC. It yields the protein CASRGPTAYEQYF.

The chain uses TRBV5-4 and TRBJ2-5; TRBD2 matches at 8 bases. Germline CDR1 and CDR2: SGHNT and YYREEE (reference sequence). CDR3 length: 14 amino acids. V dropped 4 bases and J dropped 5; count of bases not matched to a gene: 7. CDR3 region: CASSPASGQETQYF. The CDR3 DNA reads as TGTGCCAGCAGCCCCGCTAGCGGGCAGGAGACCCAGTACTTC.

This chain connects TRBV4-1 to TRBJ2-3, with TRBD2 as a possible D gene (6 bases). V was trimmed by 4 bases and J by 3 bases, leaving 17 bases between them. This CDR3 has 16 amino acids. The germline gives CDR1 MGHRA, CDR2 YSYEKL. DNA for the CDR3: TGCGCCAGCAGCCGATTACGGGGGTTGGGAACAGATACGCAGTATTTT. The encoded protein is CASSRLRGLGTDTQYF.

This clone was counted only a few times. The rearrangement links TRBV28 to TRBJ2-3; 8 bases are shared with TRBD2. The germline CDR1 and CDR2 sequences are MDHEN and SYDVKM. The CDR3 loop spans 16 amino acids. J lost 6 bases, V lost 4 bases, and 12 bases had no gene match. The CDR3 reads CASSSPGSGSRDTQYF. Here the CDR3 DNA reads TGTGCCAGCAGTTCCCCGGGAAGCGGGAGTCGGGATACGCAGTATTTT.

This clone showed up just a few times. The chain has TRBV15 and TRBJ2-3, with a tentative D call TRBD2 (6 bases). There are 15 residues in the CDR3. V was cut by 0 bases and J by 2 bases, with 9 bases left in between. The germline V gene has CDR1 LNHNV and CDR2 YYDKDF (reference sequence). The CDR3 sequence is CATSRDRDFTDTQYF. CDR3 sequence (DNA): TGTGCCACCAGCAGAGATCGGGACTTCACAGATACGCAGTATTTT.

The CDR3 bases are TGCAGCGTTCGACGTGGGGTCGGGACTGAAGCTTTCTTT. Protein sequence: CSVRRGVGTEAFF. This chain joins TRBV29-1 and TRBJ1-1; D remains unclear. This CDR3 has 13 residues. From germline, CDR1 is SQVTM and CDR2 ANQGSEA. The V end lost 5 bases, the J end lost 5 bases, and 15 bases lay between the germline ends.

The chain employs TRBV30 and TRBJ2-2, with D tentatively TRBD1 (6 bases). The CDR3 runs 15 residues. The germline V and J ends were trimmed by 0 bases and 2 bases, with 10 bases remaining between them. CDR1 GTSNPN and CDR2 SVGIG come from the germline V gene (reference sequence). CDR3 loop: CAWSVQGGNTGELFF. The CDR3 DNA sequence: TGTGCCTGGAGTGTACAAGGGGGAAACACCGGGGAGCTGTTTTTT. The full variable domain, rest sourced from reference TRBV30 and TRBJ2-2, is SQTIHQWPATLVQPVGSPLSLECTVEGTSNPNLYWYRQAAGRGLQLLFYSVGIGQISSEVPQNLSASRPQDRQFILSSKKLLLSDSGFYLCAWSVQGGNTGELFFGEGSRLTVL.

This clone has a handful of counts. The chain has TRBV12-5 and TRBJ2-2; D gene unclear. Germline CDR1 and CDR2: LGHNT and FRNRAP. CDR3 size: 13 residues. V gave up 4 bases and J gave up 1 base, with 4 bases separating them. CDR3 residues: CASGSRNTGELFF. The CDR3 nucleotides read TGTGCTAGTGGTTCGCGGAACACCGGGGAGCTGTTTTTT. Complete variable domain (other parts from reference TRBV12-5 and TRBJ2-2): DARVTQTPRHKVTEMGQEVTMRCQPILGHNTVFWYRQTMMQGLELLAYFRNRAPLDDSGMPKDRFSAEMPDATLATLKIQPSEPRDSAVYFCASGSRNTGELFFGEGSRLTVL.

The J gene is TRBJ1-6, the V gene TRBV4-2; D is unresolved. With 0 bases removed from V and 6 bases from J, the gap between germline ends came to 9 bases. The germline V gene encodes CDR1 LGHNA and CDR2 YNFKEQ. The CDR3 is 15 residues long. The CDR3 bases are TGTGCCAGCAGCCAAGAGGACGGACCTAATTCACCCCTCCACTTT. As protein: CASSQEDGPNSPLHF.

The genes are TRBV30 and TRBJ1-1; D ambiguous. Between the trimmed V and J ends, which lost 0 bases and 0 bases, there was a span of 5 bases. Germline CDR1 GTSNPN, CDR2 SVGIG (reference sequence). The CDR3 runs to 13 residues. CDR3 in amino acids: CAWSVSVNTEAFF. CDR3 nucleotides: TGTGCCTGGAGTGTATCAGTGAACACTGAAGCTTTCTTT.

This clone was seen a handful of times. This chain joins TRBV6-1 and TRBJ2-5; the match to TRBD1 covers 10 bases. Looked up from germline, CDR1 is MNHNS and CDR2 is SASEGT. Trimming removed 5 bases from V and 2 bases from J; junction bases left unmatched: 2. This CDR3 has 14 amino acids. CDR3: CASSRTGGQETQYF. The CDR3 region has the DNA TGTGCCAGCAGTCGGACAGGGGGACAAGAGACCCAGTACTTC.

This clone was seen more than once but under ten times. The gene calls are TRBV29-1 and TRBJ2-3; D call uncertain. With 7 bases removed from V and 0 bases from J, the gap between germline ends came to 14 bases. The CDR3 runs to 14 residues. Germline V gives CDR1 SQVTM, CDR2 ANQGSEA. The CDR3 DNA is TGCAGCGCGACTTTACCGATTAGCACAGATACGCAGTATTTT. The encoded protein is CSATLPISTDTQYF.

This clone was detected a few times. This chain uses TRBV7-2 with TRBJ2-3; TRBD2 matches 9 bases. The germline gives CDR1 SGHTA, CDR2 FQGNSA. The CDR3 sequence is 14 residues long. J gave up 6 bases and V 1 base, and 2 bases lay outside the gene matches. The CDR3 region has the DNA TGTGCCAGCAGCTTAGGCCTAGCGGGGGATACGCAGTATTTT. This codes for CASSLGLAGDTQYF.

The chain has TRBV27 and TRBJ2-2, with a tentative D call TRBD2 (6 bases). V shed 2 bases and J shed 6 bases, with 10 bases lying between them. The CDR3 sequence is 14 residues long. CDR1 and CDR2 from the germline V gene are MNHEY and SMNVEV (reference sequence). CDR3 in amino acids: CASSLIRGSGELFF. CDR3 DNA sequence: TGTGCCAGCAGTTTAATCCGGGGGTCCGGGGAGCTGTTTTTT.

V gene TRBV30 combines with J gene TRBJ2-1; TRBD2 is a possible D gene (6 bases). The CDR3 totals 13 residues. Between the trimmed V and J ends, which lost 3 bases and 7 bases, there was a span of 13 bases. The germline CDR1 and CDR2 sequences are GTSNPN and SVGIG (reference sequence). In DNA form, the CDR3 reads TGTGCCTGGAGCGAGAGGGCGGGGAATGAGCAGTTCTTC. This encodes CAWSERAGNEQFF.

The rearrangement uses TRBV10-3 and TRBJ2-7; D is undetermined. The CDR3 consists of 12 residues. Trimming left V 1 base short and J 0 bases short, with 1 base between. Germline CDR1 and CDR2: ENHRY and SYGVKD. CDR3 DNA sequence: TGTGCCATCAGTGAGTACTCCTACGAGCAGTACTTC. Translated, it gives CAISEYSYEQYF.

This clone occurred a few times. The rearrangement links TRBV7-9 to TRBJ1-1, with TRBD1 as a possible D gene (6 bases). Germline CDR1 is SEHNR and CDR2 is FQNEAQ (reference sequence). There are 14 residues in the CDR3. V dropped 5 bases and J dropped 6 bases, with 16 bases sitting between them. As DNA, the CDR3 is TGTGCCAGCAGCGAATACAGGGCCTACCCTGAAGCTTTCTTT. This sequence encodes CASSEYRAYPEAFF.

The J gene is TRBJ1-1, the V gene TRBV5-1; D is perhaps TRBD1 (5 bases). The CDR3 sequence is 15 residues long. The V gene's germline CDR1 is SGHRS and CDR2 YFSETQ. Deletions cut 1 base from V and 4 bases from J, with 14 bases between. CDR3 nucleotides: TGCGCCAGCAGCTTGTATTCCAGGGCGGGCACTGAAGCTTTCTTT. Its protein product is CASSLYSRAGTEAFF.

The rearrangement uses TRBV18 and TRBJ2-7, with D maybe TRBD1 (6 bases). The germline V gene has CDR1 KGHSH and CDR2 LQKENI. The CDR3 is 15 residues long. Trimming pared 3 bases from V and 7 bases from J, leaving 19 bases between. The chain's CDR3 is CASSPFWQGSWEQYF. CDR3 bases: TGTGCCAGCTCACCCTTCTGGCAGGGGAGTTGGGAGCAGTACTTC. The full variable domain, rest sourced from reference TRBV18 and TRBJ2-7, is NAGVMQNPRHLVRRRGQEARLRCSPMKGHSHVYWYRQLPEEGLKFMVYLQKENIIDESGMPKERFSAEFPKEGPSILRIQQVVRGDSAAYFCASSPFWQGSWEQYFGPGTRLTVT.

The chain combines TRBV19 with TRBJ2-7, with D tentatively TRBD2 (5 bases). Germline V CDR1 and CDR2: LNHDA, SQIVND (reference sequence). The CDR3 runs 14 residues. V was trimmed by 5 bases and J by 6 bases, leaving 17 bases between them. The CDR3, as DNA: TGTGCCAGTAGTGCCGACATAGCCCGGGGCGAGCAGTACTTC. Amino acids: CASSADIARGEQYF.

This clone showed up just a few times. The V gene is TRBV18, the J gene TRBJ2-7; TRBD1 might be the D (6 bases). The CDR3 spans 14 residues. Germline V CDR1 and CDR2: KGHSH, LQKENI. Trimming cost V 5 bases and J 7 bases, with 18 bases left between them. The CDR3 nucleotides read TGTGCCAGCTCAGAATTGACAGGTTCTGGGGAGCAGTACTTC. Translated, it gives CASSELTGSGEQYF. Looking up the rest from reference TRBV18 and TRBJ2-7 gives the full variable domain: NAGVMQNPRHLVRRRGQEARLRCSPMKGHSHVYWYRQLPEEGLKFMVYLQKENIIDESGMPKERFSAEFPKEGPSILRIQQVVRGDSAAYFCASSELTGSGEQYFGPGTRLTVT.